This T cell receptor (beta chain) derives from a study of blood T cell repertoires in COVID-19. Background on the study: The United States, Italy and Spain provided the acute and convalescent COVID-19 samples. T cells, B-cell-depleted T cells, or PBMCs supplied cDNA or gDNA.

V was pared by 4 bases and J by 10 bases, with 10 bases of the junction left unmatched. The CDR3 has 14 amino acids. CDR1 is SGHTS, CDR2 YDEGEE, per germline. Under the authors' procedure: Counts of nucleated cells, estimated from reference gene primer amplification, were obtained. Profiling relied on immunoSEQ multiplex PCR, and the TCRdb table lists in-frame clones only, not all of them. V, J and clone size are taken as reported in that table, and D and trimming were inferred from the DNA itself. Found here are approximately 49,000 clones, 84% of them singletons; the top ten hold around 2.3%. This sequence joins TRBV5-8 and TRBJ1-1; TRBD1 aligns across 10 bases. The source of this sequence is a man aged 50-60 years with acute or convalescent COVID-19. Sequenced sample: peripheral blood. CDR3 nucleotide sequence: TGTGCCAGCAGCAAACAACGGGACAGGGGAACAGCTTTCTTT. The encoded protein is CASSKQRDRGTAFF.